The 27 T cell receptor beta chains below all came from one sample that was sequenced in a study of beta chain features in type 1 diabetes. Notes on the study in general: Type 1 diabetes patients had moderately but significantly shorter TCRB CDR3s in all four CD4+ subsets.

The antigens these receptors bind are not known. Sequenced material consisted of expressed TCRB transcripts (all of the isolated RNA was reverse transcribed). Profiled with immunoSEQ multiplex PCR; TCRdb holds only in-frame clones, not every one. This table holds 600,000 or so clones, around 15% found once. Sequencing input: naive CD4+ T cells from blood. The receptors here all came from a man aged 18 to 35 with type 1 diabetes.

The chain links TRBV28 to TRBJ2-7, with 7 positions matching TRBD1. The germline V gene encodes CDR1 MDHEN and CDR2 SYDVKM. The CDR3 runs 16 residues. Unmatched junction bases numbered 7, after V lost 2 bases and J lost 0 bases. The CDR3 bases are TGTGCCAGCAGTTTACCCGGACAGGTAGCCTCCTACGAGCAGTACTTC. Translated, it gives CASSLPGQVASYEQYF.

CDR3 nucleotides: TGTGCCAGCAGCCGACAGGACCTTAACTATGGCTACACCTTC. Translated, it gives CASSRQDLNYGYTF. The chain recombines TRBV28 with TRBJ1-2, with D possibly TRBD1 on 6 matching bases. Germline V CDR1 and CDR2: MDHEN, SYDVKM. CDR3 length: 14 amino acids. Trimming removed 6 bases from V and 1 base from J, with 12 bases in between.

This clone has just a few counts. The CDR3 region is CASSAGIGQGSYEQYF. CDR3 DNA: TGTGCCAGCAGCGCAGGAATTGGGCAGGGCTCCTACGAGCAGTACTTC. The genes are TRBV21-1 and TRBJ2-7; the table's TRBD1 call for D was not verified on the DNA. TRBV21-1 is listed as a pseudogene. There are 16 residues in the CDR3.

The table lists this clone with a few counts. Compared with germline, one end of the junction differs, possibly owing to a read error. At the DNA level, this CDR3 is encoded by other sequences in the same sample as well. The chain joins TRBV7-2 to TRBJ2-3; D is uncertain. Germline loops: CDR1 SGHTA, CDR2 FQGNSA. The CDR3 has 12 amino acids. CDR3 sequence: CASSLGTDTQYF. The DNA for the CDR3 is TGTGCCAGCAGCTTGGGCACTGATACGCAGTATTTT.

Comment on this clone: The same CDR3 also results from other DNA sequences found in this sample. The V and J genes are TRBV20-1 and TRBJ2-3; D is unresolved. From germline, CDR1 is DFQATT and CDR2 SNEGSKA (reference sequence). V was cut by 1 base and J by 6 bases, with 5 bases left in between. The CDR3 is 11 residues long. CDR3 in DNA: TGCAGTGCTAGAGTGAGGGATACGCAGTATTTT. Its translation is CSARVRDTQYF.

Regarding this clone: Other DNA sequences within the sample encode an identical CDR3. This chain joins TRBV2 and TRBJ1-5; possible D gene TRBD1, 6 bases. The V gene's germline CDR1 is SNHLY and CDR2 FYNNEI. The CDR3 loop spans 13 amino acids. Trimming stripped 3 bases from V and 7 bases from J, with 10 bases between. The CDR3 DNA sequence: TGTGCCAGCAGTGAGGAAGGGGGGCAGCCCCAGCATTTT. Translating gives CASSEEGGQPQHF.

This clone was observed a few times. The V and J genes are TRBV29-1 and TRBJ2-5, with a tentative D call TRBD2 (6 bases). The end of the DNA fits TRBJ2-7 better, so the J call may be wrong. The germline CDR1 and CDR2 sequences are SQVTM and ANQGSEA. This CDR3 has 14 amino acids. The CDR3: CSVGPLAGSYEQYF. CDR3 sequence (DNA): TGCAGCGTTGGCCCCCTTGCGGGATCGTACGAGCAGTACTTC.

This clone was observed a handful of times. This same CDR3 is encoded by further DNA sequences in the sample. The CDR3 loop is CASAGQMNTEAFF. For the CDR3, the DNA is TGCGCCAGTGCGGGACAGATGAACACTGAAGCTTTCTTT. The chain recombines TRBV5-1 with TRBJ1-1; 7 bases agree with TRBD1. This CDR3 region has 13 residues. V lost 8 bases, J lost 0 bases, and 4 bases stayed unmatched. Germline assignment: CDR1 SGHRS and CDR2 YFSETQ. The full variable domain, completed using reference TRBV5-1 and TRBJ1-1, is KAGVTQTPRYLIKTRGQQVTLSCSPISGHRSVSWYQQTPGQGLQFLFEYFSETQRNKGNFPGRFSGRQFSNSRSEMNVSTLELGDSALYLCASAGQMNTEAFFGQGTRLTVV.

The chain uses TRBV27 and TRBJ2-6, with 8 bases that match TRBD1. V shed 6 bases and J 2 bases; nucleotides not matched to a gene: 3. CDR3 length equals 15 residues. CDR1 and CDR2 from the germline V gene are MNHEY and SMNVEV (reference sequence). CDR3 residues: CASSSQGAGANVLTF. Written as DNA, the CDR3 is TGTGCCAGCAGCTCACAGGGGGCTGGGGCCAACGTCCTGACTTTC. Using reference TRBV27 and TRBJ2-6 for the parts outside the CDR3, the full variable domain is EAQVTQNPRYLITVTGKKLTVTCSQNMNHEYMSWYRQDPGLGLRQIYYSMNVEVTDKGDVPEGYKVSRKEKRNFPLILESPSPNQTSLYFCASSSQGAGANVLTFGAGSRLTVL.

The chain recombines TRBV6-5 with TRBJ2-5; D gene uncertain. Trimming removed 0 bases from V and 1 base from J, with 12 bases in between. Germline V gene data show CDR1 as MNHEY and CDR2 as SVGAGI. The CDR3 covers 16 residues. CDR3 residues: CASSYSNGYTQETQYF. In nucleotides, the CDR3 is TGTGCCAGCAGTTACTCGAACGGATACACCCAAGAGACCCAGTACTTC.

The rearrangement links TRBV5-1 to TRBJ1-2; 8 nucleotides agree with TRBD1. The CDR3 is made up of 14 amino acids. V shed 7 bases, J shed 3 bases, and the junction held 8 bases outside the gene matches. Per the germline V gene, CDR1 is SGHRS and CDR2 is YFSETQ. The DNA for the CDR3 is TGCGCCAGCTACCCAGACAGGGGCGACTATGGCTACACCTTC. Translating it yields CASYPDRGDYGYTF.

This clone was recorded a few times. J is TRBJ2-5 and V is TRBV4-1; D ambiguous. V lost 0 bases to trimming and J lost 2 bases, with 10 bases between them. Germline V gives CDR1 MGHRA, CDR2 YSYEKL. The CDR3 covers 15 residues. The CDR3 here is CASSQDIPRQETQYF. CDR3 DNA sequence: TGCGCCAGCAGCCAAGATATCCCCAGACAAGAGACCCAGTACTTC.

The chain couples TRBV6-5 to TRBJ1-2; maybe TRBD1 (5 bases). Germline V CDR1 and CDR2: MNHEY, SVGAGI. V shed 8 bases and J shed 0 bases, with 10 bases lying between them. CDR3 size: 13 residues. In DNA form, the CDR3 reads TGTGCCAGCCGGGACTTCGCTAACTATGGCTACACCTTC. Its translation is CASRDFANYGYTF.

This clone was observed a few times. CDR3 residues: CSVGPLEGEKLFF. For the CDR3, the DNA is TGCAGCGTCGGGCCCTTAGAAGGAGAAAAACTGTTTTTT. The chain carries TRBV29-1 and TRBJ1-4; D is unresolved. CDR1 and CDR2 from the germline V gene are SQVTM and ANQGSEA. The CDR3 consists of 13 residues. With 6 bases removed from V and 8 bases from J, the gap between germline ends came to 16 bases.

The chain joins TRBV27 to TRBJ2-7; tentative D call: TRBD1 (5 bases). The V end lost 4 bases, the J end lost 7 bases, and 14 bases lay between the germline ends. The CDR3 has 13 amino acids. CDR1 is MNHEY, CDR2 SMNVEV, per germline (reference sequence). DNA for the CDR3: TGTGCCAGCAGTTCCAGGGTTTTAGGAGAGCAGTACTTC. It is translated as CASSSRVLGEQYF.

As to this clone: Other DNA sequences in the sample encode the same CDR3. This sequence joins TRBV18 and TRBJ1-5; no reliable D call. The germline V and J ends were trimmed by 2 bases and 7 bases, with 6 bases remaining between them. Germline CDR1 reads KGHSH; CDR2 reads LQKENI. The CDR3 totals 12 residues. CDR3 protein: CASSPGNQPQHF. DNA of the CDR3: TGTGCCAGCTCACCAGGGAACCAGCCCCAGCATTTT.

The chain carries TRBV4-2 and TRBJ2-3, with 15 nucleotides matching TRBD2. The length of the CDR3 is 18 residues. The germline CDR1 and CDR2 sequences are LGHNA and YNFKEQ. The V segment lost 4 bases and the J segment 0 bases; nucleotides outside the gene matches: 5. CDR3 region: CASSLGLAGGTSTDTQYF. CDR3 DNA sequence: TGTGCCAGCAGCCTGGGACTAGCGGGGGGAACTAGCACAGATACGCAGTATTTT.

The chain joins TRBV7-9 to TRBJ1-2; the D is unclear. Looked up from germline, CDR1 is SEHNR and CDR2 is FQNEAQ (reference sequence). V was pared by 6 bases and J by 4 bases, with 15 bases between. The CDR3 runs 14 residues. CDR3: CASRPPGGSYGYTF. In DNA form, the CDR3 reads TGTGCCAGCAGACCCCCGGGCGGCAGCTATGGCTACACCTTC.

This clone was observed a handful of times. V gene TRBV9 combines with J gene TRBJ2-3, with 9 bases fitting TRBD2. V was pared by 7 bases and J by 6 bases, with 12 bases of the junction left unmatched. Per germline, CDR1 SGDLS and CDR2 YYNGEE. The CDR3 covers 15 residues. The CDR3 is CASAPSGGTSDTQYF. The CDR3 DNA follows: TGTGCCAGCGCTCCCAGCGGGGGGACTAGCGATACGCAGTATTTT.

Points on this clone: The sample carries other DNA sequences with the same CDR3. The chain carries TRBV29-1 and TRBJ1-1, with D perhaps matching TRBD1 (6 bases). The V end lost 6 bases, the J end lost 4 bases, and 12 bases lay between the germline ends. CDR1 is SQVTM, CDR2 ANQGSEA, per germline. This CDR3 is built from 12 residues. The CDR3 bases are TGCAGCGTAGGACAGAGGGGCACTGAAGCTTTCTTT. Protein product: CSVGQRGTEAFF.

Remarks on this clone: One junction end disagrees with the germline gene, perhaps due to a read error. The CDR3, as DNA: TGTGCCAGCAGCTCCAATGCCGTGTCAGATAAGCAGTATTTT. It encodes CASSSNAVSDKQYF. The rearrangement links TRBV11-2 to TRBJ2-3; D remains unclear. Germline CDR1 is SGHAT and CDR2 is FQNNGV. This CDR3 has 14 residues.

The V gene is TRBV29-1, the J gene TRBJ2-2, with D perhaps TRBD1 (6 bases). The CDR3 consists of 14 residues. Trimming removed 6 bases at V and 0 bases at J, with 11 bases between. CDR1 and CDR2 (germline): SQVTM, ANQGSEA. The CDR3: CSVAGESNTGELFF. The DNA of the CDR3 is TGCAGCGTCGCAGGGGAATCGAACACCGGGGAGCTGTTTTTT.

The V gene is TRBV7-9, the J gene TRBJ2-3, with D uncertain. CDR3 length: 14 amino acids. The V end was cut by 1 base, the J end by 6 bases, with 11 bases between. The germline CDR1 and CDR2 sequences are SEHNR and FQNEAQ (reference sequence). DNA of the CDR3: TGTGCCAGCAGCTTAGTGGCGGTCCGGGATACGCAGTATTTT. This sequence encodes CASSLVAVRDTQYF.

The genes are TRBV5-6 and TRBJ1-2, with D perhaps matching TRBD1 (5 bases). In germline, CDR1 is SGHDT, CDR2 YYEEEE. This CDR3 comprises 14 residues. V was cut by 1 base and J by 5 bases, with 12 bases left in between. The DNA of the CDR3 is TGTGCCAGCAGCTTGACGGGGGAGGTGTATGGCTACACCTTC. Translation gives CASSLTGEVYGYTF.

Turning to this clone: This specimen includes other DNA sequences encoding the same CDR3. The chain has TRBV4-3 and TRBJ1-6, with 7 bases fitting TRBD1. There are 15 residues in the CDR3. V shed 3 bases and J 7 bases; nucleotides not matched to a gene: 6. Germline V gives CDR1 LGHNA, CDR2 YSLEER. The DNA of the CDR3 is TGCGCCAGCAGCCAGGCCGGGACAGTAAATTCACCCCTCCACTTT. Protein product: CASSQAGTVNSPLHF.

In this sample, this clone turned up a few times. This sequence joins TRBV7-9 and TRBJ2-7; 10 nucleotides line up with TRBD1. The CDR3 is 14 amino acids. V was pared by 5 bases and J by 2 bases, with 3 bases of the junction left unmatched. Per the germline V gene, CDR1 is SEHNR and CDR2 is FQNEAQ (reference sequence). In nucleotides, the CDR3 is TGTGCCAGCAGCCCCGGGACAGGGGCCTACGAGCAGTACTTC. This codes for CASSPGTGAYEQYF. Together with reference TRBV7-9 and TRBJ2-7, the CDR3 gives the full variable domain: DTGVSQNPRHKITKRGQNVTFRCDPISEHNRLYWYRQTLGQGPEFLTYFQNEAQLEKSRLLSDRFSAERPKGSFSTLEIQRTEQGDSAMYLCASSPGTGAYEQYFGPGTRLTVT.

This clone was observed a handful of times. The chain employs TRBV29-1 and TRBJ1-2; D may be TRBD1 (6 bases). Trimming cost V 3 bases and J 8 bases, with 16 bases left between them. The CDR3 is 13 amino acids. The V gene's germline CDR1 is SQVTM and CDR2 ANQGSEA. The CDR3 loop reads CSVEATGMSGYTF. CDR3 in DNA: TGCAGCGTTGAGGCTACAGGGATGAGCGGCTACACCTTC.